The 26 T cell receptor beta chains below all came from one sample that was sequenced in a study of beta chain features in type 1 diabetes. Whole-study results and caveats: Shorter TCRB CDR3s, moderately but significantly so, were found in Type 1 diabetes patients in all four CD4+ subsets.

The authors reverse transcribed all of the isolated RNA, so sequencing captured expressed TCRB transcripts. Sequenced by immunoSEQ multiplex PCR; TCRdb stores in-frame clones only, minus some. The data show about 230,000 clones, 16% seen once. For these receptors, no antigen is known. Sequences were obtained from naive CD4+ T cells from blood. The source of these receptors is a man aged 30-40 years with type 1 diabetes.

The table lists this clone with a few counts. This chain connects TRBV7-6 to TRBJ2-7; the D is unclear. Per the germline V gene, CDR1 is SGHVS and CDR2 is FNYEAQ. The CDR3 extends over 13 amino acids. With 1 base removed from V and 5 bases from J, the gap between germline ends came to 9 bases. CDR3 in DNA: TGTGCCAGCAGCTTAGGACGCCAGGACGAGCAGTACTTC. Translated, it gives CASSLGRQDEQYF.

Concerning this clone itself: The same CDR3 can be traced to other DNA sequences in this sample. V usage is TRBV9 and J usage is TRBJ2-2; D is uncertain. Trimming stripped 2 bases from V and 4 bases from J, with 3 bases between. Germline CDR1 and CDR2: SGDLS and YYNGEE. This CDR3 contains 12 residues. In nucleotides, the CDR3 is TGTGCCAGCAGCGTCTCCACCGGGGAGCTGTTTTTT. Amino acid sequence: CASSVSTGELFF.

This clone has more than one count but fewer than ten. The chain employs TRBV5-4 and TRBJ2-1, with 10 bases lining up with TRBD2. Unmatched junction bases numbered 2, after V lost 6 bases and J lost 2 bases. Germline V gene sequence: CDR1 SGHNT, CDR2 YYREEE (reference sequence). The CDR3 is 14 amino acids. As DNA, the CDR3 is TGTGCCAGCAACAGCGGGAGGGCCTACAATGAGCAGTTCTTC. Encoded protein: CASNSGRAYNEQFF.

This clone was observed a few times. The chain uses TRBV29-1 and TRBJ1-4; D remains ambiguous. CDR1 is SQVTM and CDR2 is ANQGSEA in the germline V gene. V gave up 6 bases and J gave up 8 bases, with 16 bases separating them. The CDR3 spans 13 residues. The CDR3 DNA sequence: TGCAGCGTCCTCCTGCCAGTGGAAGAAAAACTGTTTTTT. It encodes CSVLLPVEEKLFF.

This clone has only a few counts. The rearrangement joins TRBV29-1 to TRBJ2-1, with 9 bases fitting TRBD1. In germline, CDR1 is SQVTM, CDR2 ANQGSEA. The V and J ends lost 8 bases and 7 bases, in that order; junction bases with no gene match: 12. The CDR3 loop spans 14 amino acids. Here the CDR3 reads CSSGGDRAWNEQFF. The CDR3 coding sequence is TGCAGCTCGGGCGGGGACAGGGCTTGGAATGAGCAGTTCTTC.

The chain carries TRBV30 and TRBJ1-5; tentative D call: TRBD1 (5 bases). The V end was cut by 1 base, the J end by 3 bases, with 7 bases between. Germline V gene lookup returns CDR1 GTSNPN and CDR2 SVGIG (reference sequence). The CDR3 loop spans 13 amino acids. CDR3 coding DNA: TGTGCCTGGAGTGGGGGGGACAATCAGCCCCAGCATTTT. Its translation is CAWSGGDNQPQHF. The complete variable domain, with remaining parts taken from reference TRBV30 and TRBJ1-5, reads SQTIHQWPATLVQPVGSPLSLECTVEGTSNPNLYWYRQAAGRGLQLLFYSVGIGQISSEVPQNLSASRPQDRQFILSSKKLLLSDSGFYLCAWSGGDNQPQHFGDGTRLSIL.

This clone was found a few times. This chain uses TRBV29-1 with TRBJ1-3; no definite D call. With 3 bases removed from V and 4 bases from J, the gap between germline ends came to 10 bases. This CDR3 region has 13 residues. CDR1 and CDR2 from the germline V gene are SQVTM and ANQGSEA. The CDR3 nucleotides read TGCAGCGTTGACCGGGTTGGGGGAAACACCATATATTTT. Residues: CSVDRVGGNTIYF.

V gene TRBV6-6 combines with J gene TRBJ2-1; 7 nucleotides match TRBD2. Germline lookup yields CDR1 MNHNY and CDR2 SVGAGI (reference sequence). Trimming removed 2 bases from V and 9 bases from J; junction bases left unmatched: 7. The CDR3 has 14 amino acids. The CDR3 loop is CASSYGGRGGEQFF. CDR3 bases: TGTGCCAGCAGTTACGGCGGGAGAGGTGGTGAGCAGTTCTTC.

This clone was counted a few times. The rearrangement links TRBV12-5 to TRBJ1-5; D ambiguous. Germline V gene sequence: CDR1 LGHNT, CDR2 FRNRAP. The V gene lost 1 base and the J gene lost 5 bases, with 6 bases spanning the gap. The CDR3 spans 13 residues. In DNA form, the CDR3 reads TGTGCTAGTGGTTTGGGCGGGGATCAGCCCCAGCATTTT. Translating gives CASGLGGDQPQHF.

This clone turned up a few times. J is TRBJ2-3 and V is TRBV9; unclear D gene. The germline V and J ends were trimmed by 3 bases and 0 bases, with 8 bases remaining between them. The CDR3 is 14 amino acids. CDR1 SGDLS and CDR2 YYNGEE come from the germline V gene. The CDR3 DNA sequence: TGTGCCAGCAGCGGGACGTTTAGCACAGATACGCAGTATTTT. Residues: CASSGTFSTDTQYF.

V is TRBV7-8 and J is TRBJ2-3; D possibly uses TRBD1 or TRBD2 (5 bases each). CDR3 size: 16 residues. Germline V CDR1 and CDR2: SGHVS, FQNEAQ. Trimming took off 2 bases at V and 5 bases at J, with 17 bases between the two ends. The CDR3 sequence: CASSLLRDPRKDTQYF. CDR3 DNA sequence: TGTGCCAGCAGCTTACTCCGGGACCCAAGGAAAGATACGCAGTATTTT.

This clone turned up a few times. The rearrangement uses TRBV10-3 and TRBJ1-1; 8 nucleotides align to TRBD1. The CDR3 extends over 14 amino acids. Germline CDR1 and CDR2: ENHRY and SYGVKD. The J segment lost 4 bases and the V segment lost 5 bases, leaving 6 bases of the junction unmatched. The CDR3 nucleotides are TGTGCCATCAGTACCGGGACAGGCCCCACTGAAGCTTTCTTT. Translating gives CAISTGTGPTEAFF.

V and J are TRBV16 and TRBJ2-7; the D is unclear. The length of the CDR3 is 13 residues. CDR1 is KGHSY and CDR2 is FQNENV in the germline V gene. V was clipped by 4 bases and J by 9 bases, with 16 bases between them. CDR3 nucleotides: TGTGCCAGCAGCCTACCGGCGAAGTCTCTGCAGTACTTC. The encoded protein is CASSLPAKSLQYF.

The chain is built from TRBV14 and TRBJ1-1, with TRBD1 identical over 10 bases. The CDR3 is made up of 13 amino acids. Germline V gene sequence: CDR1 SGHDN, CDR2 FVKESK. V was pared by 8 bases and J by 5 bases, with 5 bases of the junction left unmatched. CDR3 loop: CASGTGVRTEAFF. The CDR3 DNA sequence: TGTGCCAGCGGGACAGGGGTAAGGACTGAAGCTTTCTTT.

V is TRBV7-2 and J is TRBJ1-1, with D hard to call. V was shortened by 6 bases and J by 1 base, with 9 bases between the two germline ends. Germline V gene sequence: CDR1 SGHTA, CDR2 FQGNSA. The CDR3 sequence is 13 residues long. The CDR3 reads CASREQPNTEAFF. The CDR3 nucleotides are TGTGCCAGCAGGGAACAGCCGAACACTGAAGCTTTCTTT. Based on the CDR3 plus reference TRBV7-2 and TRBJ1-1, the full variable domain is GAGVSQSPSNKVTEKGKDVELRCDPISGHTALYWYRQSLGQGLEFLIYFQGNSAPDKSGLPSDRFSAERTGGSVSTLTIQRTQQEDSAVYLCASREQPNTEAFFGQGTRLTVV.

This clone was found once. The chain has TRBV5-1 and TRBJ2-7; D is undetermined. V was clipped by 1 base and J by 4 bases, with 9 bases between them. The CDR3 runs to 13 residues. Per germline, CDR1 SGHRS and CDR2 YFSETQ. The CDR3 spells CASSLYFGYEQYF. The CDR3 DNA reads TGCGCCAGCAGCTTGTACTTTGGATACGAGCAGTACTTC.

This clone was counted only a few times. The rearrangement uses TRBV6-6 and TRBJ2-1, with a possible D match to TRBD1 (5 bases). The V end was cut by 4 bases, the J end by 2 bases, with 12 bases between. In germline, CDR1 is MNHNY, CDR2 SVGAGI (reference sequence). CDR3 length: 15 amino acids. CDR3 region: CASSLGGAAYNEQFF. The CDR3 coding sequence is TGTGCCAGCAGTTTAGGTGGGGCCGCCTACAATGAGCAGTTCTTC.

This clone was seen more than once but under ten times. This chain joins TRBV29-1 and TRBJ2-5; unclear D gene. The CDR3 is made up of 12 amino acids. The V end lost 8 bases, the J end lost 4 bases, and 14 bases lay between the germline ends. The germline V gene encodes CDR1 SQVTM and CDR2 ANQGSEA. As DNA, the CDR3 is TGCAGCTCGGTGACCCAAGCAGAGACCCAGTACTTC. Translated, it gives CSSVTQAETQYF.

Only a few counts were recorded for this clone. The chain has TRBV29-1 and TRBJ2-1, with TRBD2 matching over 8 bases. The J segment lost 4 bases and the V segment lost 4 bases, leaving 3 bases of the junction unmatched. Germline lookup yields CDR1 SQVTM and CDR2 ANQGSEA. This CDR3 has 13 residues. In DNA form, the CDR3 reads TGCAGCGTTGTGCGGGAGGCTTACAATGAGCAGTTCTTC. Amino acids: CSVVREAYNEQFF.

The V call is TRBV30, the J call TRBJ2-7; D is unclear. Germline V CDR1 and CDR2: GTSNPN, SVGIG (reference sequence). The CDR3 sequence is 12 residues long. Trimming cost V 2 bases and J 3 bases, with 8 bases left between them. This CDR3 is CAWSWQYYEQYF. The DNA for the CDR3 is TGTGCCTGGAGTTGGCAGTACTACGAGCAGTACTTC. Filled out from reference TRBV30 and TRBJ2-7, the complete variable domain reads SQTIHQWPATLVQPVGSPLSLECTVEGTSNPNLYWYRQAAGRGLQLLFYSVGIGQISSEVPQNLSASRPQDRQFILSSKKLLLSDSGFYLCAWSWQYYEQYFGPGTRLTVT.

The V and J genes are TRBV9 and TRBJ1-2; D might be TRBD1 (5 bases). Germline V CDR1 and CDR2: SGDLS, YYNGEE. Trimming stripped 0 bases from V and 4 bases from J, with 13 bases between. The CDR3 is made up of 15 amino acids. CDR3 in DNA: TGTGCCAGCAGCGTAGAGCAGGGTGTCTCCTATGGCTACACCTTC. Amino acid sequence: CASSVEQGVSYGYTF.

The CDR3 nucleotides are TGTGCCAGCAGCCAAGATAGGCAGGGGTTGGAGACCCAGTACTTC. Translating gives CASSQDRQGLETQYF. The V and J genes are TRBV4-2 and TRBJ2-5; D perhaps matches TRBD1 (6 bases). Per germline, CDR1 LGHNA and CDR2 YNFKEQ. The CDR3 covers 15 residues. V shed 0 bases and J shed 5 bases, with 13 bases lying between them.

The J gene is TRBJ2-7, the V gene TRBV6-5, with D possibly TRBD1 on 5 matching bases. V was clipped by 0 bases and J by 2 bases, with 11 bases between them. The CDR3 sequence is 15 residues long. Germline-derived CDR1 and CDR2 are MNHEY and SVGAGI. CDR3 sequence: CASSYSGAFAYEQYF. The DNA of the CDR3 is TGTGCCAGCAGTTACTCAGGGGCTTTCGCCTACGAGCAGTACTTC.

This clone was detected a few times. V and J are TRBV1 and TRBJ1-1. TRBV1 is a pseudogene. The CDR3 is made up of 10 amino acids. CDR3 loop: CTSKHTEAFF. CDR3 DNA sequence: TGCACCAGCAAACACACTGAAGCTTTCTTT.

This clone was seen a handful of times. The V gene is TRBV29-1, the J gene TRBJ2-7, with D perhaps matching TRBD2 (5 bases). The CDR3 consists of 14 residues. The germline gives CDR1 SQVTM, CDR2 ANQGSEA. Between the trimmed V and J ends, which lost 6 bases and 2 bases, there was a span of 17 bases. The CDR3 spells CSVAPRRATYEQYF. The CDR3 DNA reads TGCAGCGTAGCGCCTCGGCGGGCTACCTACGAGCAGTACTTC.

CDR3 protein: CASSFFGTGGRDEQFF. CDR3 sequence (DNA): TGTGCCAGCAGCTTTTTTGGGACAGGGGGCAGGGATGAGCAGTTCTTC. The chain couples TRBV5-4 to TRBJ2-1; the match to TRBD1 covers 12 bases. The length of the CDR3 is 16 residues. Trimming at V came to 2 bases and at J to 8 bases, leaving 8 bases not matched to a gene. CDR1 SGHNT and CDR2 YYREEE come from the germline V gene (reference sequence).